This T cell receptor beta chain was identified in a study of blood T cell repertoires in COVID-19. Study details: PBMCs, B-cell-depleted T cells, or T cells were the source of the cDNA or gDNA that made up the material.

Sequencing used immunoSEQ multiplex PCR; TCRdb keeps in-frame clones, though not all of them. The sample holds more than 300,000 clones, around 86% seen once. The germline V gene has CDR1 LNHNV and CDR2 YYDKDF (reference sequence). The CDR3 loop spans 16 amino acids. Trimming removed 5 bases from V and 6 bases from J; junction bases left unmatched: 13. Participants had their cohort set by participant-reported clinical history. The chain is built from TRBV15 and TRBJ1-5, with 7 nucleotides matching TRBD1. This TCR derives from a woman between 45 and 60 years old who had recovered from COVID-19. Specimen: PBMCs or T cells enriched from blood (not recorded which). CDR3 amino acids: CATSGRDSLLGQPQHF. The CDR3 nucleotides are TGTGCCACCAGCGGCAGGGACAGCTTATTAGGTCAGCCCCAGCATTTT.